The rows below give T cell receptor beta chains drawn from one sample of a study of blood T cell repertoires in COVID-19. TCRdb's table, derived via immunoSEQ multiplex PCR, lists solely in-frame clones and lacks some. The data contain approximately 110,000 clones, 75% to 90% of them seen just once; the ten biggest clones take up approximately 3.5%. The sequenced sample consisted of peripheral blood. These receptors all come from a woman over 75 with COVID-19, enrolled during active disease. Both conserved end residues are part of each CDR3. Each record gives: CDR3 length, J gene, clone size, D gene, V gene, CDR3 DNA, CDR3 protein. The D gene is left open where the match is weak. Size values are once, few and many counts, or a class for expanded clones, and some rows have none.

CDR3 length: 16
J gene: TRBJ2-3
clone size: NA
D gene: TRBD2
V gene: TRBV11-2
CDR3 DNA: TGTGCCAGCAGCTTAGTATCTAGCGGGAACACAGATACGCAGTATTTT
CDR3 protein: CASSLVSSGNTDTQYF

CDR3 length: 15
J gene: TRBJ2-5
clone size: NA
D gene: TRBD1
V gene: TRBV27
CDR3 DNA: TGTGCCAGCAGAAGCGGACAGGGTTTGTGGGAGACCCAGTACTTC
CDR3 protein: CASRSGQGLWETQYF

CDR3 length: 15
J gene: TRBJ2-2
clone size: NA
D gene: TRBD1
V gene: TRBV19
CDR3 DNA: TGTGCCGCCCGGACAGGGGTTATCAGCACCGGGGAGCTGTTTTTT
CDR3 protein: CAARTGVISTGELFF

CDR3 length: 15
J gene: TRBJ2-3
clone size: NA
D gene: NA
V gene: TRBV10-3
CDR3 DNA: TGTGCCACAAGTGGGGCGGCCGGGCAGCCAGATACGCAGTATTTT
CDR3 protein: CATSGAAGQPDTQYF

CDR3 length: 14
J gene: TRBJ1-6
clone size: NA
D gene: NA
V gene: TRBV14
CDR3 DNA: TGTGCCAGCAGCCATAACAGGAATAATTCACCCCTCCACTTT
CDR3 protein: CASSHNRNNSPLHF

CDR3 length: 14
J gene: TRBJ2-5
clone size: NA
D gene: TRBD2
V gene: TRBV19
CDR3 DNA: TGTGCCAGTAGTAGCGGGAGGCCCCGAGAGACCCAGTACTTC
CDR3 protein: CASSSGRPRETQYF

CDR3 length: 15
J gene: TRBJ1-1
clone size: NA
D gene: NA
V gene: TRBV28
CDR3 DNA: TGTGCCAGCAGTTTATACGGTCGGGGGGGGACTGAAGCTTTCTTT
CDR3 protein: CASSLYGRGGTEAFF

CDR3 length: 13
J gene: TRBJ2-3
clone size: NA
D gene: NA
V gene: TRBV27
CDR3 DNA: TGTGCCAGCAGTTTATTTAGTCCAGATACGCAGTATTTT
CDR3 protein: CASSLFSPDTQYF

CDR3 length: 12
J gene: TRBJ2-7
clone size: NA
D gene: NA
V gene: TRBV7-8
CDR3 DNA: TGTGCCAGCAGCTCTACAGGGATCGAGCAGTACTTC
CDR3 protein: CASSSTGIEQYF

CDR3 length: 12
J gene: TRBJ2-7
clone size: few
D gene: NA
V gene: TRBV10-3
CDR3 DNA: TGTGCCATCAAAGGGGGGGGGACCGAGCAGTACTTC
CDR3 protein: CAIKGGGTEQYF

CDR3 length: 15
J gene: TRBJ1-2
clone size: NA
D gene: TRBD1
V gene: TRBV27
CDR3 DNA: TGTGCCAGCAGTCCCAATCCGACAGGGGGCTGGGGCTACACCTTC
CDR3 protein: CASSPNPTGGWGYTF

CDR3 length: 15
J gene: TRBJ1-4
clone size: NA
D gene: TRBD1
V gene: TRBV5-1
CDR3 DNA: TGCGCCAGCAGCCCCGGGACAGGGGTTAGTGAGAAACTGTTTTTT
CDR3 protein: CASSPGTGVSEKLFF

CDR3 length: 11
J gene: TRBJ2-4
clone size: NA
D gene: NA
V gene: TRBV7-9
CDR3 DNA: TGTGCCAGCAGCCCGGAAAACATTCAGTACTTC
CDR3 protein: CASSPENIQYF

CDR3 length: 15
J gene: TRBJ2-5
clone size: few
D gene: TRBD1
V gene: TRBV28
CDR3 DNA: TGTGCCAGCAGTTCCCCCGGGACAGGGAAAGAGACCCAGTACTTC
CDR3 protein: CASSSPGTGKETQYF

CDR3 length: 17
J gene: TRBJ2-5
clone size: NA
D gene: TRBD2
V gene: TRBV7-2
CDR3 DNA: TGTGCCAGCAGCTCCGGGCTAGCGGGAGGAAACCAAGAGACCCAGTACTTC
CDR3 protein: CASSSGLAGGNQETQYF

CDR3 length: 14
J gene: TRBJ2-4
clone size: NA
D gene: NA
V gene: TRBV19
CDR3 DNA: TGTGCCAGTAGTACGTTCGGGTTATCACACATTCAGTACTTC
CDR3 protein: CASSTFGLSHIQYF

CDR3 length: 13
J gene: TRBJ2-2
clone size: NA
D gene: NA
V gene: TRBV12-3/TRBV12-4
CDR3 DNA: TGTGCCAGCAGTCCTCAGACAACCGGGGAGCTGTTTTTT
CDR3 protein: CASSPQTTGELFF

CDR3 length: 12
J gene: TRBJ2-1
clone size: NA
D gene: NA
V gene: TRBV11-2
CDR3 DNA: TGTGCCAGCAGCCCTGGGAGGAATGAGCAGTTCTTC
CDR3 protein: CASSPGRNEQFF

CDR3 length: 13
J gene: TRBJ2-1
clone size: NA
D gene: NA
V gene: TRBV27
CDR3 DNA: TGTGCCAGCAGTTTAGGACAGTTTGGGCAGCAGTTCTTC
CDR3 protein: CASSLGQFGQQFF

CDR3 length: 15
J gene: TRBJ2-2
clone size: NA
D gene: NA
V gene: TRBV11-1
CDR3 DNA: TGTGCCAGCAGCCGACAACCCACTGTCACCGGGGAGCTGTTTTTT
CDR3 protein: CASSRQPTVTGELFF

CDR3 length: 16
J gene: TRBJ2-4
clone size: NA
D gene: TRBD2
V gene: TRBV14
CDR3 DNA: TGTGCCAGCAGCCAAAAAGCGGGAGGAGACAAAAACATTCAGTACTTC
CDR3 protein: CASSQKAGGDKNIQYF

CDR3 length: 17
J gene: TRBJ1-4
clone size: NA
D gene: TRBD1
V gene: TRBV7-9
CDR3 DNA: TGTGCCAGCAGCGTTGACAGGGGACACTCAACTAATGAAAAACTGTTTTTT
CDR3 protein: CASSVDRGHSTNEKLFF

CDR3 length: 15
J gene: TRBJ2-5
clone size: NA
D gene: NA
V gene: TRBV5-4
CDR3 DNA: TGTGCCAGCAGCATTGGTGGAGGGTTTTTGGAGACCCAGTACTTC
CDR3 protein: CASSIGGGFLETQYF

CDR3 length: 14
J gene: TRBJ1-6
clone size: NA
D gene: TRBD1
V gene: TRBV3-1/TRBV3-2
CDR3 DNA: TGTGCCAGCAGCCGACAGGGATATAATTCACCCCTCCACTTT
CDR3 protein: CASSRQGYNSPLHF

CDR3 length: 13
J gene: TRBJ2-7
clone size: NA
D gene: TRBD2
V gene: TRBV7-2
CDR3 DNA: TGTGCCATCGAGACTAGCGGTTCCTACGAGCAGTACTTC
CDR3 protein: CAIETSGSYEQYF

CDR3 length: 15
J gene: TRBJ2-2
clone size: NA
D gene: TRBD1
V gene: TRBV29-1
CDR3 DNA: TGCAGCGTTGAGGGGACAGGGGGCGCCACCGGGGAGCTGTTTTTT
CDR3 protein: CSVEGTGGATGELFF

CDR3 length: 13
J gene: TRBJ2-3
clone size: NA
D gene: NA
V gene: TRBV7-8
CDR3 DNA: TGTGCCAGCAGCTTAGGTCCAACAGATACGCAGTATTTT
CDR3 protein: CASSLGPTDTQYF

CDR3 length: 12
J gene: TRBJ2-5
clone size: NA
D gene: NA
V gene: TRBV19
CDR3 DNA: TGTGCCAGTAGTAGCGGAGAAGAGACCCAGTACTTC
CDR3 protein: CASSSGEETQYF

CDR3 length: 15
J gene: TRBJ1-1
clone size: NA
D gene: NA
V gene: TRBV19
CDR3 DNA: TGTGCCAGTAGTAGGGCGGGACTCCGGGGCACTGAAGCTTTCTTT
CDR3 protein: CASSRAGLRGTEAFF

CDR3 length: 16
J gene: TRBJ1-3
clone size: NA
D gene: NA
V gene: TRBV19
CDR3 DNA: TGTGCCAGTAGTCCGAATACAGGGAGCTCTGGAAACACCATATATTTT
CDR3 protein: CASSPNTGSSGNTIYF

CDR3 length: 12
J gene: TRBJ2-2
clone size: NA
D gene: NA
V gene: TRBV9
CDR3 DNA: TGTGCCAGCAGCCCCCCATCCGGGGAGCTGTTTTTT
CDR3 protein: CASSPPSGELFF

CDR3 length: 16
J gene: TRBJ2-2
clone size: NA
D gene: NA
V gene: TRBV11-2
CDR3 DNA: TGTGCCAGCAGCTTATTGTCGGGCAGGGTAGCCGGGGAGCTGTTTTTT
CDR3 protein: CASSLLSGRVAGELFF

CDR3 length: 15
J gene: TRBJ1-5
clone size: NA
D gene: NA
V gene: TRBV10-2
CDR3 DNA: TGCGCCAGCAGGTGGGCAGGGGACAACAATCAGCCCCAGCATTTT
CDR3 protein: CASRWAGDNNQPQHF

CDR3 length: 14
J gene: TRBJ1-6
clone size: once
D gene: TRBD1
V gene: TRBV9
CDR3 DNA: TGTGCCAGCAGCGTGACAGGGGAAAATTCACCCCTCCACTTT
CDR3 protein: CASSVTGENSPLHF

CDR3 length: 16
J gene: TRBJ1-2
clone size: NA
D gene: NA
V gene: TRBV3-1/TRBV3-2
CDR3 DNA: TGTGCCAGCAGCCAAGATCGGGGGATTAGTGGCTATGGCTACACCTTC
CDR3 protein: CASSQDRGISGYGYTF

CDR3 length: 14
J gene: TRBJ2-5
clone size: NA
D gene: TRBD1
V gene: TRBV5-1
CDR3 DNA: TGCGCCAGTTCGCCGACGGGACAGGGAGTGACCCAGTACTTC
CDR3 protein: CASSPTGQGVTQYF

CDR3 length: 14
J gene: TRBJ1-4
clone size: NA
D gene: TRBD1
V gene: TRBV28
CDR3 DNA: TGTGCCAGCAACCGGGACAGAAGGAGAGAAAAACTGTTTTTT
CDR3 protein: CASNRDRRREKLFF

CDR3 length: 15
J gene: TRBJ2-7
clone size: NA
D gene: NA
V gene: TRBV11-3
CDR3 DNA: TGTGCCAGCAGCTTAGGGGCCTCAGGGCCCTACGAGCAGTACTTC
CDR3 protein: CASSLGASGPYEQYF

CDR3 length: 16
J gene: TRBJ2-7
clone size: NA
D gene: TRBD2
V gene: TRBV14
CDR3 DNA: TGTGCCAGCAGCCCCCTGGGTTCGGGAGGTTTCTACGAGCAGTACTTC
CDR3 protein: CASSPLGSGGFYEQYF

CDR3 length: 13
J gene: TRBJ1-1
clone size: few
D gene: NA
V gene: TRBV6-2/TRBV6-3
CDR3 DNA: TGTGCCAGCAGTTACCGGGGGAACACTGAAGCTTTCTTT
CDR3 protein: CASSYRGNTEAFF

CDR3 length: 15
J gene: TRBJ2-7
clone size: NA
D gene: TRBD1
V gene: TRBV9
CDR3 DNA: TGTGCCAGCAGCCCCCGGGGGACAGGGGGCTACGAGCAGTACTTC
CDR3 protein: CASSPRGTGGYEQYF

CDR3 length: 18
J gene: TRBJ2-1
clone size: NA
D gene: TRBD2
V gene: TRBV7-3
CDR3 DNA: TGTGCCAGCAGCTTAAAACCCCGGACTAGCGGGATCTACAATGAGCAGTTCTTC
CDR3 protein: CASSLKPRTSGIYNEQFF

CDR3 length: 13
J gene: TRBJ2-3
clone size: NA
D gene: NA
V gene: TRBV12-3/TRBV12-4
CDR3 DNA: TGTGCCAGCAGTCCGAGGACAGTGGATACGCAGTATTTT
CDR3 protein: CASSPRTVDTQYF

CDR3 length: 14
J gene: TRBJ2-7
clone size: NA
D gene: TRBD1
V gene: TRBV28
CDR3 DNA: TGTGCCAGCATTCAACAGGGGACCCTAGAAGAGCAGTACTTC
CDR3 protein: CASIQQGTLEEQYF

CDR3 length: 15
J gene: TRBJ2-3
clone size: NA
D gene: TRBD1
V gene: TRBV7-9
CDR3 DNA: TGTGCCAGCAGCGCGGGACAGGGGGCGGTGGATACGCAGTATTTT
CDR3 protein: CASSAGQGAVDTQYF

CDR3 length: 11
J gene: TRBJ2-5
clone size: NA
D gene: NA
V gene: TRBV12-3/TRBV12-4
CDR3 DNA: TGTGCCAGCAAGGGGATGGAGACCCAGTACTTC
CDR3 protein: CASKGMETQYF

CDR3 length: 15
J gene: TRBJ1-2
clone size: NA
D gene: TRBD1
V gene: TRBV27
CDR3 DNA: TGTGCCAGCAGTTTTTGGGGACAGGGTATAGATGGCTACACCTTC
CDR3 protein: CASSFWGQGIDGYTF

CDR3 length: 15
J gene: TRBJ1-5
clone size: once
D gene: NA
V gene: TRBV19
CDR3 DNA: TGTGCCAGTAGTAGAGGGCCTGGTAGCAATCAGCCCCAGCATTTT
CDR3 protein: CASSRGPGSNQPQHF

CDR3 length: 15
J gene: TRBJ1-6
clone size: NA
D gene: NA
V gene: TRBV7-2
CDR3 DNA: TGTGCCAGCAGCTTCCCAGGGCTTCTTAATTCACCCCTCCACTTT
CDR3 protein: CASSFPGLLNSPLHF

CDR3 length: 17
J gene: TRBJ1-3
clone size: once
D gene: NA
V gene: TRBV6-1
CDR3 DNA: TGTGCCAGCAGTGAAGTATGGCAGGCCTCCTCTGGAAACACCATATATTTT
CDR3 protein: CASSEVWQASSGNTIYF

CDR3 length: 14
J gene: TRBJ2-2
clone size: once
D gene: NA
V gene: TRBV29-1
CDR3 DNA: TGCAGCGTTGTTGGTGACTTCAACACCGGGGAGCTGTTTTTT
CDR3 protein: CSVVGDFNTGELFF

CDR3 length: 14
J gene: TRBJ1-1
clone size: NA
D gene: NA
V gene: TRBV11-3
CDR3 DNA: TGTGCCAGCAGCTTAGGACACCAGGGAACTGAAGCTTTCTTT
CDR3 protein: CASSLGHQGTEAFF

CDR3 length: 14
J gene: TRBJ2-7
clone size: NA
D gene: TRBD1
V gene: TRBV18
CDR3 DNA: TGTGCCAGCTCCCCACGACAGGGTCGGCCCGAGCAGTACTTC
CDR3 protein: CASSPRQGRPEQYF

CDR3 length: 16
J gene: TRBJ2-5
clone size: NA
D gene: TRBD1
V gene: TRBV5-6
CDR3 DNA: TGTGCCAGCAGCTCGGCCGTAGGGGGCGCCCGAGAGACCCAGTACTTC
CDR3 protein: CASSSAVGGARETQYF

CDR3 length: 14
J gene: TRBJ2-3
clone size: NA
D gene: NA
V gene: TRBV6-1
CDR3 DNA: TGTGCCAGCAGTGAGGGGCCTAGTTCAGATACGCAGTATTTT
CDR3 protein: CASSEGPSSDTQYF

CDR3 length: 16
J gene: TRBJ1-1
clone size: many
D gene: NA
V gene: TRBV15
CDR3 DNA: TGTGCCACCAGCAGTCCATACAGGGCCCCGGGGACTGAAGCTTTCTTT
CDR3 protein: CATSSPYRAPGTEAFF

CDR3 length: 15
J gene: TRBJ2-7
clone size: NA
D gene: TRBD1
V gene: TRBV19
CDR3 DNA: TGTGCCAGTAGATCGCCGGGACAGGGGGTATACGAGCAGTACTTC
CDR3 protein: CASRSPGQGVYEQYF